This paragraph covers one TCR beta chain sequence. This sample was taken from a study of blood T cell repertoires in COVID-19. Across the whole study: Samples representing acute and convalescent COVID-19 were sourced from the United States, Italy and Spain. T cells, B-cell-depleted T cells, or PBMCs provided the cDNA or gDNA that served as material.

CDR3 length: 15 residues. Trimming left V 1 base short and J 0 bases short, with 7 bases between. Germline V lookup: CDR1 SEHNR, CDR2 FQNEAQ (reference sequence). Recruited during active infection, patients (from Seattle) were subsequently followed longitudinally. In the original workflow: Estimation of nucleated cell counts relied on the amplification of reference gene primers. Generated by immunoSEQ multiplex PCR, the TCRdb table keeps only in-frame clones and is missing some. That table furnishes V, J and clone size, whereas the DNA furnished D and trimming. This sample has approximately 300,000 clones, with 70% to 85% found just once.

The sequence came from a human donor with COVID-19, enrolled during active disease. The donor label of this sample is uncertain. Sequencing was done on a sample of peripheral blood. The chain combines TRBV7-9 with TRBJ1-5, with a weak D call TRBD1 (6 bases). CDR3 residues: CASSLDRDSNQPQHF. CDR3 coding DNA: TGTGCCAGCAGCTTAGACAGGGATAGCAATCAGCCCCAGCATTTT.